The 24 T cell receptor beta chains below were found in one sample sequenced in a study of blood T cell repertoires in COVID-19. This table comes from immunoSEQ multiplex PCR, and its TCRdb copy is limited to in-frame clones, with some not included. In the table there are under 200,000 clones, roughly 80% of which are singletons. Source material: peripheral blood. These receptors originate from a human donor with acute or convalescent COVID-19. The donor label of this sample is uncertain.

V and J are TRBV5-4 and TRBJ1-2, with no clear D. V lost 4 bases and J lost 4, with 17 bases in between. The CDR3 runs to 15 residues. Germline V gene lookup returns CDR1 SGHNT and CDR2 YYREEE (reference sequence). The CDR3 nucleotides are TGTGCCAGCAGCACGCGATTGGAGGGCGTCTATGGCTACACCTTC. Encoded protein: CASSTRLEGVYGYTF.

This clone was found a few times. The V gene is TRBV12-5, the J gene TRBJ1-6; no reliable D call. Trimming cost V 3 bases and J 4 bases, with 13 bases left between them. From germline, CDR1 is LGHNT and CDR2 FRNRAP. The CDR3 is 16 amino acids. The CDR3 nucleotides are TGTGCTAGTGGTTTTCCCCTGGGCAAGTATAATTCACCCCTCCACTTT. Protein product: CASGFPLGKYNSPLHF.

This clone was found once. The chain joins TRBV19 to TRBJ1-5; D ambiguous. Trimming took off 3 bases at V and 3 bases at J, with 12 bases between the two ends. The CDR3 has 15 amino acids. The V gene's germline CDR1 is LNHDA and CDR2 SQIVND (reference sequence). The CDR3 sequence: CASSIPVFDNQPQHF. Written as DNA, the CDR3 is TGTGCCAGTAGTATCCCGGTTTTTGACAATCAGCCCCAGCATTTT.

The V and J genes are TRBV14 and TRBJ1-6, with TRBD1 matching over 8 bases. The junction had 15 bases not matched to a gene; V was cut back by 2 bases and J by 0 bases. Germline lookup yields CDR1 SGHDN and CDR2 FVKESK. The CDR3 runs 21 residues. The CDR3 is CASSQRGQGALRGSYNSPLHF. The CDR3 DNA reads TGTGCCAGCAGCCAAAGGGGGCAGGGGGCCCTCCGTGGCTCCTATAATTCACCCCTCCACTTT.

The chain links TRBV5-5 to TRBJ2-2; 8 bases map to TRBD1. The CDR3 consists of 15 residues. The V gene's germline CDR1 is SGHKS and CDR2 YYEKEE (reference sequence). V gave up 2 bases and J gave up 5 bases; unmatched junction bases: 5. The CDR3 reads CASSFDRGQTGELFF. In DNA, the CDR3 is TGTGCCAGCAGCTTCGACAGGGGTCAAACCGGGGAGCTGTTTTTT.

The chain's CDR3 is CASSQDAKSTNYGYTF. The CDR3 bases are TGTGCCAGCAGCCAAGACGCGAAAAGTACTAACTATGGCTACACCTTC. This chain uses TRBV3-1 (or the pseudogene TRBV3-2) with TRBJ1-2, with D hard to call. Trimming pared 0 bases from V and 0 bases from J, leaving 11 bases between. Germline V CDR1 and CDR2: LGHDT, YNNKEL (reference sequence). The CDR3 spans 16 residues.

V gene TRBV2 combines with J gene TRBJ2-5, with no clear D. Germline CDR1 and CDR2: SNHLY and FYNNEI. With 6 bases removed from V and 6 bases from J, the gap between germline ends came to 17 bases. This CDR3 has 14 amino acids. The CDR3 nucleotides read TGTGCCAGCAGATCCTCCGAGGCTTCTCAGACCCAGTACTTC. It codes for CASRSSEASQTQYF.

V gene TRBV14 combines with J gene TRBJ1-3, with a tentative D call TRBD1 (5 bases). With 0 bases removed from V and 4 bases from J, the gap between germline ends came to 16 bases. CDR1 and CDR2 (germline): SGHDN, FVKESK. CDR3 length equals 17 residues. The CDR3 sequence is CASSQERTLGLGNTIYF. In nucleotides, the CDR3 is TGTGCCAGCAGCCAAGAGCGGACACTTGGGTTAGGAAACACCATATATTTT.

J is TRBJ1-5 and V is TRBV20-1; 8 nucleotides agree with TRBD1. CDR3 size: 15 residues. The V gene end was trimmed by 3 bases and the J gene end by 2 bases; junction bases not matched to a gene: 6. Germline assignment: CDR1 DFQATT and CDR2 SNEGSKA (reference sequence). CDR3 in amino acids: CSASGQGAGNQPQHF. As DNA, the CDR3 is TGCAGTGCTAGTGGGCAGGGGGCCGGCAATCAGCCCCAGCATTTT.

This clone was picked up one time. The chain is built from TRBV10-3 and TRBJ1-1; 8 positions agree with TRBD1. The ends lost 6 bases at V and 7 bases at J; junction bases unmatched: 4. The CDR3 spans 12 residues. From germline, CDR1 is ENHRY and CDR2 SYGVKD. The CDR3 DNA reads TGTGCCATCAGGACCGGACAGGGTGAAGCTTTCTTT. Protein product: CAIRTGQGEAFF.

V gene TRBV7-8 combines with J gene TRBJ2-7; 10 bases align to TRBD2. Per germline, CDR1 SGHVS and CDR2 FQNEAQ. CDR3 length equals 16 residues. Trimming took 3 bases from V and 4 from J; bases not matched to a gene: 9. The CDR3 here is CASSFSSGGAVYEQYF. CDR3 DNA sequence: TGTGCCAGCAGCTTTTCCAGCGGGGGGGCCGTGTACGAGCAGTACTTC.

The chain links TRBV5-5 to TRBJ2-5; D remains unclear. Trimming cost V 2 bases and J 1 base, with 6 bases left between them. The V gene's germline CDR1 is SGHKS and CDR2 YYEKEE (reference sequence). The CDR3 extends over 13 amino acids. Written as DNA, the CDR3 is TGTGCCAGCAGCTTAAACAGCCAAGAGACCCAGTACTTC. This codes for CASSLNSQETQYF.

The V call is TRBV5-1, the J call TRBJ2-2; the match to TRBD2 covers 10 bases. The V and J ends lost 4 bases and 5 bases, in that order; junction bases with no gene match: 5. The germline gives CDR1 SGHRS, CDR2 YFSETQ. The CDR3 spans 15 residues. As DNA, the CDR3 is TGCGCCAGCAGCCCTAGCGGGGGAGGAACCGGGGAGCTGTTTTTT. This codes for CASSPSGGGTGELFF. The entire variable domain, with the rest obtained from reference TRBV5-1 and TRBJ2-2, is as follows: KAGVTQTPRYLIKTRGQQVTLSCSPISGHRSVSWYQQTPGQGLQFLFEYFSETQRNKGNFPGRFSGRQFSNSRSEMNVSTLELGDSALYLCASSPSGGGTGELFFGEGSRLTVL.

This rearrangement joins TRBV13 to TRBJ2-1; 7 bases are a match to TRBD1. Unmatched junction bases numbered 12, after V lost 5 bases and J lost 8 bases. This CDR3 has 15 residues. Germline assignment: CDR1 PRHDT and CDR2 FYEKMQ (reference sequence). This CDR3 reads CASSVQGSGTHEQFF. CDR3 nucleotide sequence: TGTGCCAGCAGCGTACAGGGGAGCGGCACCCATGAGCAGTTCTTC.

The chain combines TRBV10-3 with TRBJ2-3; tentatively, D is TRBD2 (6 bases). Germline V gene data show CDR1 as ENHRY and CDR2 as SYGVKD. Trimming removed 2 bases from V and 3 bases from J, with 12 bases in between. The CDR3 is 15 residues long. The CDR3 loop reads CAISEPPGATDTQYF. The CDR3 coding sequence is TGTGCCATCAGTGAGCCTCCGGGAGCAACAGATACGCAGTATTTT.

The chain has TRBV7-8 and TRBJ2-1, with 9 bases fitting TRBD2. CDR1 and CDR2 from the germline V gene are SGHVS and FQNEAQ. The ends lost 5 bases at V and 4 bases at J; junction bases unmatched: 9. The CDR3 covers 16 residues. For the CDR3, the DNA is TGTGCCAGCAGCCTAGTCGCGGGAGGGGGTTACAATGAGCAGTTCTTC. Its protein product is CASSLVAGGGYNEQFF.

The J gene is TRBJ2-7, the V gene TRBV28; 11 bases fit TRBD1. Germline V CDR1 and CDR2: MDHEN, SYDVKM. V lost 6 bases to trimming and J lost 6 bases; unmatched junction nucleotides: 7. This CDR3 is built from 14 residues. The CDR3 DNA is TGTGCCAGCAGCCGTGGACAGGGGGCCGTCGAGCAGTACTTC. This sequence encodes CASSRGQGAVEQYF.

In DNA, the CDR3 is TGTGCCAGCAGTTTGCGGCTCCGGGAGACCCAGTACTTC. Encoded protein: CASSLRLRETQYF. The chain links TRBV12-3 or TRBV12-4 to TRBJ2-5; no clear D gene. Trimming took 3 bases from V and 5 from J, leaving 10 bases between them. The CDR3 extends over 13 amino acids.

This chain connects TRBV5-6 to TRBJ2-1, with TRBD1 identical over 7 bases. CDR3 length equals 15 residues. V shed 5 bases and J 3 bases; nucleotides not matched to a gene: 8. Germline values: CDR1 SGHDT, CDR2 YYEEEE. In DNA form, the CDR3 reads TGTGCCAGCAGGCCCCTATGGGACAGCTACAATGAGCAGTTCTTC. Its protein product is CASRPLWDSYNEQFF.

The chain links TRBV11-1 to TRBJ2-2; possibly TRBD1 for D (5 bases). Trimming stripped 2 bases from V and 7 bases from J, with 8 bases between. CDR3 length: 13 amino acids. The germline CDR1 and CDR2 sequences are SGHAT and FQDESV (reference sequence). CDR3 DNA sequence: TGTGCCAGCAGCTTAAGGGGTGACGGGGAGCTGTTTTTT. Its translation: CASSLRGDGELFF.

The rearrangement joins TRBV29-1 to TRBJ2-1; D remains ambiguous. Between the trimmed V and J ends, which lost 2 bases and 3 bases, there was a span of 2 bases. In germline, CDR1 is SQVTM, CDR2 ANQGSEA. CDR3 size: 11 residues. DNA for the CDR3: TGCAGCGTTGAACTCTACAATGAGCAGTTCTTC. This codes for CSVELYNEQFF.

The chain combines TRBV7-8 with TRBJ2-7; 7 positions agree with TRBD2. Germline CDR1 SGHVS, CDR2 FQNEAQ. With V trimmed by 5 bases and J by 3 bases, 4 bases remained unmatched. The CDR3 length is 13 residues. The CDR3 DNA reads as TGTGCCAGCAGCACCCGGACTAGCTACGAGCAGTACTTC. This gives the protein CASSTRTSYEQYF.

This chain uses TRBV12-3 or TRBV12-4 with TRBJ1-6; D might be TRBD1 (6 bases). V lost 7 bases to trimming and J lost 10 bases, with 14 bases between them. CDR3 size: 13 residues. Here the CDR3 reads CASTLGARSPLHF. CDR3 coding DNA: TGTGCCAGCACACTGGGGGCTAGGTCACCCCTCCACTTT.

The V gene is TRBV5-4, the J gene TRBJ2-3; D not certain. Germline CDR1 reads SGHNT; CDR2 reads YYREEE (reference sequence). Trimming took 5 bases from V and 0 from J, leaving 7 bases between them. This CDR3 is built from 13 residues. The CDR3 nucleotides read TGTGCCAGCAGGTCGACTAGCACAGATACGCAGTATTTT. This encodes CASRSTSTDTQYF.